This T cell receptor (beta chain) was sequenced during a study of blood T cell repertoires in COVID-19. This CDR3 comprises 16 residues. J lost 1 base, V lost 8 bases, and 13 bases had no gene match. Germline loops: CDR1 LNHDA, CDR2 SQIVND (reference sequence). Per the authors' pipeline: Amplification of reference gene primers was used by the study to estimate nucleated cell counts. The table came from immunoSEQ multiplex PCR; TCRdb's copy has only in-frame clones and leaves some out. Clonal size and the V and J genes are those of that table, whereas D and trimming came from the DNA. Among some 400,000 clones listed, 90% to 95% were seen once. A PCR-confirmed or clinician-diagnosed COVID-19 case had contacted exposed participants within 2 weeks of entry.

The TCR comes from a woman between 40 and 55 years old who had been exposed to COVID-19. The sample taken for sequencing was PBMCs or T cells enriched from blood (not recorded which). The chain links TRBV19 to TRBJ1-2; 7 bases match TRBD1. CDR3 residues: CASYKTPGTVNYGYTF. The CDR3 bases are TGTGCCAGTTACAAAACTCCCGGGACAGTTAACTATGGCTACACCTTC.